This TCR beta chain was captured by sequencing in a study of vaccination and CD4 T cells after COVID-19 (dated 2022 in TCRdb). Study-level background: The convalescent cohort comprised six males and four females, including two Hispanic individuals, seven Caucasians, two Asians and one multiracial person. Overlapping spike peptide pools from SARS-CoV-2 and from the common cold coronaviruses HCoV-NL63, HCoV-OC43 and HCoV-229E were used as culture stimuli. Participants received two doses of either the Pfizer-BioNTech BNT162b2 vaccine (n=8) or the Moderna mRNA-1273 vaccine (n=2). Memory CD4+ T cell crossreactivity between SARS-CoV-2 and common cold coronavirus spike proteins was assessed at the TCR clonotype level in an earlier paper using these donors. In control cultures, a CEFX viral epitope pool was used as positive control, an HIV-1 Nef peptide pool was used as negative control, or no peptide was added. In 9 to 11 COVID-19 convalescent patients and a few infection-naive healthy vaccine recipients, researchers compared the spike-specific CD4+ TCR repertoire from before mRNA vaccination with the repertoire from after. Post-COVID blood samples from convalescent patients were collected a median of around 100 days after diagnosis, with a range of roughly 35 to 180 days. The time from the second vaccine dose to post-vaccine blood sampling had a median of roughly 70 days and ranged from about 12 to 250 days. Study-level results and caveats: The number of convalescent patients in the study was relatively small, and the study did not examine early timepoints following natural infection. Among the post-vaccine SARS-CoV-2-reactive clones in convalescent patients, a median around 90% showed up only after vaccination, which suggests vaccine-specific priming. The median count of SARS-CoV-2-reactive clonotypes went up from around 21 after infection to a few dozen after vaccination, although the change was not significant. Nearly all vaccine-specific clones in convalescent patients (304 of 307) were mono-reactive for SARS-CoV-2 spike rather than cross-reactive with common cold coronaviruses.

The protocol used for the library was PCR. TCR sequencing of DNA from cultured CD4+ T cells used the Oncomine TCR Beta short-read assay at the Johns Hopkins FTIC core. The QIAamp micro DNA kit was used to extract genomic DNA from the cultured CD4+ T cells. Oncomine TCR Beta libraries from cultured CD4+ T cells were pooled using unique dual indexes and sequenced on an Illumina iSeq 100. Concerning the study's data processing: Non-productive sequences were filtered out, and CDR3s that did not start with C, did not end with F or W, or were shorter than 7 amino acids were discarded. Antigen-specific clonotypes were identified with the MANAFEST web application by comparing peptide-stimulated wells with reference and other culture wells. Positive clones required FDR below 0.05, an odds ratio above 5, and productive frequency above 0.1% in at least two of three replicate wells. Cross-reactive clonotypes were defined as significantly expanded in both SARS-CoV-2 spike wells and at least one common cold coronavirus spike condition. CDR3 homology was assessed with Levenshtein distances (stringdist) and unrooted phylogenetic trees (ape) in R version 3.6.1. TCRdb reworked the public reads: Q25 trimming with fastp, MiXCR clone assembly, productive beta chains retained. CDR3 protein sequences are deduplicated, and each keeps its most common genes and DNA. The V and J calls reflect TCRdb's pipeline rather than the authors' work. The sample includes about 5,700 distinct CDR3 sequences, with about 37% observed a single time. The ten largest clones represent nearly 35% of the sample.

What this sample's treatment or condition label stands for: approximately 9-day PBMC culture with coronavirus spike peptide pools or control peptides (ViraFEST assay). CD4+ T cells from unexposed donors were collected before the COVID-19 pandemic (2011-2018). The study used the ViraFEST assay, which expanded antigen-specific T cells with peptide pools and then identified expanded clonotypes by TCR sequencing. About 2 million PBMCs per well were cultured in IMDM with 5% human AB serum and approximately 9.8 IU/ml IL-2, plus 10 ug/ml peptide pools. On days 3 and 7, half of the culture medium was replaced with fresh IL-2-containing medium. After 10 days of culture, CD4+ T cells were isolated by negative selection with the EasySep CD4+ T cell isolation kit. As far as cell numbers permitted, CD4+ T cells from unexposed donors were tested for reactivity against SARS-CoV-2 S and N as well as four spike pools from common cold coronaviruses. Ficoll-Paque Plus gradient centrifugation was used to isolate PBMCs from whole blood, and the isolated PBMCs were then either used fresh or cryopreserved at -140C. In general, triplicate wells were set up for every culture condition. Leukapheresis product for the unexposed donors was purchased commercially.

Counted from cysteine to phenylalanine, this CDR3 has 17 amino acids. This entry keeps only the CDR3 DNA: 51 bases, framed from base 1. Trimming takes 3 bases off V and 1 base off J; junction bases not matched to a gene: 11. From the germline V gene (reference sequence), CDR1 is DFQATT and CDR2 is SNEGSKA. A note on this clonotype: Its antigen remains unidentified. Base qualities were left out, and no much larger clone turns up one base away.

The TCR sequence derives from a human donor in good health. Rearrangement joined TRBV20-1 to TRBJ2-3; 9 bases in the middle match TRBD2. Sequenced sample: CD4+ T cells from blood, cultured in vitro. The DNA sequence is given as TGCAGTGCTAGCAGGAGCGGGGGGTGGAGGGGCACAGATACGCAGTATTTT. Its coded protein is CSASRSGGWRGTDTQYF.